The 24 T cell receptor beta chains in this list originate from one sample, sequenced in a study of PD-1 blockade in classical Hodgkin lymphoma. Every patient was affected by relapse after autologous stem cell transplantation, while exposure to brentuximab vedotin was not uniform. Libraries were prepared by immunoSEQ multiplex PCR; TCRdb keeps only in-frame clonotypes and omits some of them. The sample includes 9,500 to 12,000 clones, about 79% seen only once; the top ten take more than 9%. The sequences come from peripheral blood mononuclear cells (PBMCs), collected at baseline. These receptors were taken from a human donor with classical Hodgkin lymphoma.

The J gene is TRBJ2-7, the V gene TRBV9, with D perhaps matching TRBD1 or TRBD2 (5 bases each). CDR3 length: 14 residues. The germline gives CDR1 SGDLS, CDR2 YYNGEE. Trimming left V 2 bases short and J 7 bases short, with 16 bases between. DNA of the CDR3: TGTGCCAGCAGCGTTCAGGGAGCATTGGGGGAGCAGTACTTC. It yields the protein CASSVQGALGEQYF.

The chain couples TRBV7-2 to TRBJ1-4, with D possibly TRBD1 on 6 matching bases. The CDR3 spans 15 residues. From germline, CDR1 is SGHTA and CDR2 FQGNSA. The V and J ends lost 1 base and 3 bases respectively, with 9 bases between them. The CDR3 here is CASSLVRGSNEKLFF. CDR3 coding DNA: TGTGCCAGCAGCTTAGTCAGGGGATCTAATGAAAAACTGTTTTTT.

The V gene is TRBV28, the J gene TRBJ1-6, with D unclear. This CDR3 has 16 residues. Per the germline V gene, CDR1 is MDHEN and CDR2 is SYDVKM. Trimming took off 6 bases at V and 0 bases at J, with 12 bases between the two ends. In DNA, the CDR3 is TGTGCCAGCAGAACGACCGCTAGCTCCTATAATTCACCCCTCCACTTT. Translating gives CASRTTASSYNSPLHF.

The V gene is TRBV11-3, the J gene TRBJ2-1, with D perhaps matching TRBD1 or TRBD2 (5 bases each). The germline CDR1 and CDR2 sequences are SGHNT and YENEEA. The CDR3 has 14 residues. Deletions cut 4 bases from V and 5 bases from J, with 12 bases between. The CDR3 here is CASSSTGLDNEQFF. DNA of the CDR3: TGTGCCAGCAGCTCAACGGGGCTGGACAATGAGCAGTTCTTC.

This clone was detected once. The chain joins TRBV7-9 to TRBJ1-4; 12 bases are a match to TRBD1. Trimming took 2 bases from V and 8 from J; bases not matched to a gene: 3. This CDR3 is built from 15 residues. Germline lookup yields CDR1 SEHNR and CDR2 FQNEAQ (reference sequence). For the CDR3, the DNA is TGTGCCAGCAGCTTACATGGGACAGGGGGCGAAAAACTGTTTTTT. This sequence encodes CASSLHGTGGEKLFF.

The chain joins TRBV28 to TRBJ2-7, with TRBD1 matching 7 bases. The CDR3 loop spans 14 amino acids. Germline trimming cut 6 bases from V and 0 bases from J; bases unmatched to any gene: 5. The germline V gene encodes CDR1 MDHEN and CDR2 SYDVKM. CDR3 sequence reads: CASSRQGSSYEQYF. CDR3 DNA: TGTGCCAGCAGCAGACAGGGAAGCTCCTACGAGCAGTACTTC.

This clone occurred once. CDR3 loop: CASSMSRQGSFMNTEAFF. In DNA, the CDR3 is TGTGCCAGTAGTATGTCGCGGCAGGGTTCTTTTATGAACACTGAAGCTTTCTTT. The genes are TRBV19 and TRBJ1-1; the D gene is possibly TRBD1 (5 bases). V was pared by 3 bases and J by 0 bases, with 20 bases between. Germline-derived CDR1 and CDR2 are LNHDA and SQIVND (reference sequence). The CDR3 has 18 amino acids.

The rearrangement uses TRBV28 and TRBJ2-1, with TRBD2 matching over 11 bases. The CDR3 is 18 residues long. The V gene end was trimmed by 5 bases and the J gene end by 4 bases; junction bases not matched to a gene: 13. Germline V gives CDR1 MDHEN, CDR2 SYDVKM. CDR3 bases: TGTGCCAGCAGTCGCCCGGGACTAGCGGCAAACATTTACAATGAGCAGTTCTTC. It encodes CASSRPGLAANIYNEQFF.

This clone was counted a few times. The CDR3 spells CASSEGAYTEAFF. The CDR3 region has the DNA TGTGCCAGCAGTGAGGGGGCGTATACTGAAGCTTTCTTT. The rearrangement uses TRBV2 and TRBJ1-1; D might be TRBD1 (6 bases). This CDR3 spans 13 amino acids. The ends were cut back, 3 bases at V and 5 bases at J, with 10 bases in the middle. CDR1 and CDR2 from the germline V gene are SNHLY and FYNNEI.

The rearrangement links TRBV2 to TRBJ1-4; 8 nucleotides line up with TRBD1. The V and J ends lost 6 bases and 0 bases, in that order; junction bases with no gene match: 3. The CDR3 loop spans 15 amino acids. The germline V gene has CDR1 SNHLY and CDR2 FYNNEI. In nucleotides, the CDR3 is TGTGCCAGCAGCGGACAGGGTTCAACTAATGAAAAACTGTTTTTT. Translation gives CASSGQGSTNEKLFF.

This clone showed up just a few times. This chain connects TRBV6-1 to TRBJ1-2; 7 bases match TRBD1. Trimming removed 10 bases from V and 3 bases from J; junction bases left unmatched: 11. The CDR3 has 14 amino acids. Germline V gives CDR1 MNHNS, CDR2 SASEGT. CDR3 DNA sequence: TGTGCCACATGGGGACAGTGGCGGTACTATGGCTACACCTTC. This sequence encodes CATWGQWRYYGYTF.

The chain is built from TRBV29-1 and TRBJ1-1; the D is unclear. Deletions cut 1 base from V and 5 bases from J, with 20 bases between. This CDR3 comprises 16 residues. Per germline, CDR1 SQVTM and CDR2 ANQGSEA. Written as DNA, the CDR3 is TGCAGCGTTGAAGGAGTACGTGGAGCCCTGAGGACTGAAGCTTTCTTT. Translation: CSVEGVRGALRTEAFF.

The CDR3 loop reads CAWSATGYEQYF. The CDR3 DNA is TGTGCCTGGAGTGCGACGGGATACGAGCAGTACTTC. The J gene is TRBJ2-7, the V gene TRBV30, with TRBD2 as a possible D gene (5 bases). Trimming stripped 1 base from V and 4 bases from J, with 8 bases between. CDR3 length: 12 amino acids. The V gene's germline CDR1 is GTSNPN and CDR2 SVGIG (reference sequence).

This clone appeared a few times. This CDR3 reads CASSATGGGEQFF. The DNA for the CDR3 is TGTGCCAGCAGTGCGACAGGGGGGGGTGAGCAGTTCTTC. This chain uses TRBV27 with TRBJ2-1; 9 bases map to TRBD1. This CDR3 comprises 13 residues. Germline loops: CDR1 MNHEY, CDR2 SMNVEV (reference sequence). The trim removed 5 bases at V and 9 bases at J, leaving 5 bases unmatched.

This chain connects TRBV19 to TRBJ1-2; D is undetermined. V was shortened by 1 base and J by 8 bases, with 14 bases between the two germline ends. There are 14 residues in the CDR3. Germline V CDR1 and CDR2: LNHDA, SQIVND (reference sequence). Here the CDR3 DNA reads TGTGCCAGTAGTATAGGAACCATCGTGCACGGCTACACCTTC. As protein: CASSIGTIVHGYTF.

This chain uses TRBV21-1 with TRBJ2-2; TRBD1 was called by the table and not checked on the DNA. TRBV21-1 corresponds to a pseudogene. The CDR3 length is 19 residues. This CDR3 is CASSKEERGRQRRDGELFF. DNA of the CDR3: TGTGCCAGCAGCAAAGAAGAGAGGGGGCGGCAGCGTAGGGACGGGGAGCTGTTTTTT.

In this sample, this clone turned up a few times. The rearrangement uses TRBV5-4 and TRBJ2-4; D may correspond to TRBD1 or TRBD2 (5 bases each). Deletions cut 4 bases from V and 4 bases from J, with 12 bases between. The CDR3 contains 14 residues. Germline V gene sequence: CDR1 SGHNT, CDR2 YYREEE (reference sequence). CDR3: CASSSSWGKNIQYF. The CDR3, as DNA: TGTGCCAGCAGCAGTTCTTGGGGGAAAAACATTCAGTACTTC.

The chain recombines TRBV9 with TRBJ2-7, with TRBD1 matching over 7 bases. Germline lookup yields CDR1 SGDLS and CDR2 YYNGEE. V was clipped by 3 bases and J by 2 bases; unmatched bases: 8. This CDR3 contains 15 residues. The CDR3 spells CASSADREPPYEQYF. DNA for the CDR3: TGTGCCAGCAGCGCCGACAGGGAGCCACCCTACGAGCAGTACTTC.

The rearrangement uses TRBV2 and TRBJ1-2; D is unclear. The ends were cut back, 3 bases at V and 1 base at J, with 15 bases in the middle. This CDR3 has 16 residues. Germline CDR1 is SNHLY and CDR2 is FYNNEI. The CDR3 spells CASSELKGPSNYGYTF. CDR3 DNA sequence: TGTGCCAGCAGTGAGTTGAAAGGGCCGAGTAACTATGGCTACACCTTC.

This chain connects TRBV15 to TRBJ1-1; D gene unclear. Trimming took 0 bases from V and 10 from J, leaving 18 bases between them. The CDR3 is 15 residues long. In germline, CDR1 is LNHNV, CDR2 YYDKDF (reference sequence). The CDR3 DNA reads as TGTGCCACCAGCAGAGATAGCACTTCCCGAATCGGAGCTTTCTTT. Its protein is CATSRDSTSRIGAFF.

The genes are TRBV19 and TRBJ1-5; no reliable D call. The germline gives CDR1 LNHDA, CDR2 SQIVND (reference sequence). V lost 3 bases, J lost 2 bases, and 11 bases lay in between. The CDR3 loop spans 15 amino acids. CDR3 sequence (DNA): TGTGCCAGTAGTATCGGCAGGTCGGGCAATCAGCCCCAGCATTTT. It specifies CASSIGRSGNQPQHF.

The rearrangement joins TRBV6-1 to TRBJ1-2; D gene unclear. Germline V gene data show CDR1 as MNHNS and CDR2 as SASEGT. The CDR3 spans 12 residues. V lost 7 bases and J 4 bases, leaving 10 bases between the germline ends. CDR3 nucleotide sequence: TGTGCCAGCACAGAGAAGCCCTATGGCTACACCTTC. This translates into CASTEKPYGYTF.

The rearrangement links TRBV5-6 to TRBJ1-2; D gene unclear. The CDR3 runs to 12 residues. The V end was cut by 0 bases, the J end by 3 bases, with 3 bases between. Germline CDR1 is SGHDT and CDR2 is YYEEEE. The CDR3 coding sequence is TGTGCCAGCAGCTTGGGGGACTATGGCTACACCTTC. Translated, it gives CASSLGDYGYTF.

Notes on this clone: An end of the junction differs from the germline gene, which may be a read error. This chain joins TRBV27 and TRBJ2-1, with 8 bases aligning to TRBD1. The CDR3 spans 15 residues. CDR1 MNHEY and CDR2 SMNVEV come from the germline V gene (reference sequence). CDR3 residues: CAGSLTGGSYNEQFF. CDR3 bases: TGTGCCGGCAGTTTAACAGGGGGGTCCTACAATGAGCAGTTCTTC.